This T cell receptor (beta chain) was recorded in a study of blood T cell repertoires in COVID-19. Study-level information: Sample material is recorded as cDNA or gDNA derived from T cells, B-cell-depleted T cells, or PBMCs.

CDR3 length equals 15 residues. The V gene's germline CDR1 is KGHDR and CDR2 SFDVKD. The trim removed 10 bases at V and 4 bases at J, leaving 14 bases unmatched. Source study methods: Amplification from reference gene primers served as the basis for estimated nucleated cell counts. Using immunoSEQ multiplex PCR, the repertoire was profiled, and TCRdb retains in-frame clones only, with some absent. V and J calls and clone size follow that table, whereas D and trimming were derived from the DNA. The data show roughly 57,000 clones, 79% seen once. Sequencing was performed on peripheral blood. The J gene is TRBJ1-2, the V gene TRBV24-1; TRBD1 matches 7 bases. The TCR sequence derives from a man in his sixties with acute or convalescent COVID-19. The CDR3 protein is CATRAGTATPYGYTF. The CDR3 nucleotides read TGTGCCACGCGGGCGGGGACAGCCACCCCCTATGGCTACACCTTC.